These 13 T cell receptor beta chains were all obtained from the same sample, sequenced in a study of tumor-infiltrating lymphocytes in primary liver carcinoma (TCRdb year 2017). Without any cell sorting, total RNA and DNA were extracted together from approximately 20-30 mg of bulk tissue using the AllPrep DNA/RNA mini kit. The reads were generated on an Illumina HiSeq 2500. Starting from about 500 ng total RNA, TCRbeta-specific cDNA was produced by reverse transcription with a constant-region primer and ProtoScript II reverse transcriptase. Construction of the TCRbeta libraries relied on three nested rounds of multiplex PCR, following a slightly modified ARM-PCR procedure. Each of the first two PCR rounds ran for 9 to 10 cycles using multiplex TRBV1-TRBV30 forward primers together with a Cbeta reverse primer. The public sequencing data were trimmed at Q25 with fastp and processed into clonotypes with MiXCR by TCRdb, which kept only in-frame beta chains. Here each entry gathers all rows of one CDR3 protein and keeps the most common genes and DNA. Here the sample has roughly 100,000 distinct CDR3 sequences; about four fifths occur a single time. Of the sample, approximately 20% is held by the ten largest clones.

Sequenced material: liver tumor tissue from sampling region 3. The cell subset or site label here, explained by the study, means: tumor region T3, left-lateral pole. Receptors originate from a man in his forties with primary liver carcinoma and hepatitis B virus infection.

As concerns this clonotype: One junction end does not reproduce the germline sequence, and a read error may be involved. CDR3 region: CARSPGPIGELFF. DNA for the CDR3: TGTGCCAGGAGCCCTGGCCCCATAGGAGAGCTATTTTTT. The V call is TRBV11-2, the J call TRBJ2-2; no definite D call. Germline lookup yields CDR1 SGHAT and CDR2 FQNNGV. The CDR3 sequence is 13 residues long.

Note on this clonotype: One junction end does not reproduce the germline sequence, and a read error may be involved. The rearrangement links TRBV10-2 to TRBJ1-2, with TRBD1 matching over 8 bases. Germline V gene data show CDR1 as WSHSY and CDR2 as SAAADI. This CDR3 contains 14 residues. The CDR3 sequence is CASSEQGVDYSYTF. The CDR3 DNA sequence: TGCGCCAGCAGTGAACAGGGGGTAGACTATAGCTACACCTTC.

This clonotype has just one count. The missing conserved phenylalanine or tryptophan at the end of this CDR3 makes a read error likely. The limits of the CDR3 on the DNA are not certain, so only TCRdb's listed CDR3 is given. The rearrangement uses TRBV4-2 and TRBJ2-1; TRBD2 is taken as the D call from the table, unchecked against the DNA. Germline V gene data show CDR1 as LGHNA and CDR2 as YNFKEQ. The CDR3 is made up of 16 amino acids, end residues included. The CDR3 loop is CASSPFKTSGYNEQLL.

As for this clonotype: The junction departs from the called germline gene at one end, perhaps through a read error. The J gene is TRBJ2-3, the V gene TRBV29-1; TRBD2 matches 8 bases. There are 14 residues in the CDR3. The germline CDR1 and CDR2 sequences are SQVTM and ANQGSEA. CDR3 loop: CSVERREVTDMQYF. Here the CDR3 DNA reads TGCAGCGTAGAGAGGCGGGAGGTTACAGATATGCAGTATTTT.

This clonotype was recorded only once. Germline and junction disagree at one end, which may indicate a read error. J is TRBJ2-1 and V is TRBV29-1; TRBD2 matches at 13 bases. Looked up from germline, CDR1 is SQVTM and CDR2 is ANQGSEA. The CDR3 contains 16 residues. The CDR3 sequence: CNVEGLAGRGFNEQFF. CDR3 in DNA: TGCAACGTTGAGGGACTAGCGGGAAGAGGTTTCAATGAACAGTTCTTC.

As for this clonotype: At one boundary the junction diverges from the germline segment, which might be a read error. This chain links TRBV6-5 with TRBJ2-1, with TRBD2 matching over 11 bases. Germline-derived CDR1 and CDR2 are MNHEY and SVGAGI. The CDR3 has 15 residues. As DNA, the CDR3 is TGTGCCAGCACCTCACTAGCGGGAGACTACAATGAGCATTTCTTC. This translates into CASTSLAGDYNEHFF.

The chain couples TRBV14 to TRBJ1-4, with D maybe TRBD1 (6 bases). The ends were cut back, 3 bases at V and 13 bases at J, with 18 bases in the middle. The CDR3 is 14 residues long. Looked up from germline, CDR1 is SGHDN and CDR2 is FVKESK. This chain's CDR3 is CASSQTGLDGTLFF. As DNA, the CDR3 is TGTGCCAGCAGCCAGACAGGACTTGATGGAACACTGTTTTTT.

This chain links TRBV5-1 with TRBJ1-4; D is uncertain. V shed 3 bases and J shed 5 bases, with 14 bases lying between them. Germline loops: CDR1 SGHRS, CDR2 YFSETQ. The CDR3 contains 15 residues. The CDR3 spells CASSSDGRPNEKLFF. The CDR3 coding sequence is TGCGCCAGCAGCTCGGATGGCCGACCAAATGAAAAACTGTTTTTT.

The chain links TRBV20-1 to TRBJ2-1; 11 positions agree with TRBD2. The CDR3 covers 13 residues. Unmatched junction bases numbered 7, after V lost 3 bases and J lost 12 bases. Germline V CDR1 and CDR2: DFQATT, SNEGSKA (reference sequence). The DNA for the CDR3 is TGCAGTGCTAGTGGGGGGACTAGCGGTTGGCAGTTCTTC. This codes for CSASGGTSGWQFF.

The chain has TRBV29-1 and TRBJ2-7; 9 bases agree with TRBD1. The CDR3 spans 11 residues. V gave up 7 bases and J gave up 6 bases; unmatched junction bases: 4. CDR1 and CDR2 from the germline V gene are SQVTM and ANQGSEA. The CDR3 DNA is TGCAGCGCCGGACAGGGGACCGAGCAGTACTTC. Protein sequence: CSAGQGTEQYF.

Comment on this clonotype: Because the CDR3 is missing its conserved closing phenylalanine or tryptophan, this is likely a read error. V usage is TRBV10-3 and J usage is TRBJ1-2; no reliable D call. This CDR3 is built from 14 residues. Germline V lookup: CDR1 ENHRY, CDR2 SYGVKD. Deletions cut 0 bases from V and 5 bases from J, with 10 bases between. The CDR3 here is CAISESTQGYGYTL. The CDR3, as DNA: TGTGCCATCAGTGAGTCAACTCAAGGTTATGGCTACACCTTA.

About this clonotype: A much more abundant neighbour one base away suggests this may be a read error. This sequence joins TRBV2 and TRBJ2-3; TRBD2 might be the D (5 bases). The germline V and J ends were trimmed by 7 bases and 4 bases, with 24 bases remaining between them. The CDR3 is 17 residues long. Germline-derived CDR1 and CDR2 are SNHLY and FYNNEI. The CDR3 is CASKGGGTSIISDTQYF. CDR3 sequence (DNA): TGTGCCAGCAAAGGAGGTGGAACTAGTATAATCTCAGATACGCAGTATTTT.

Note on this clonotype: The CDR3 does not end in the conserved phenylalanine or tryptophan, so this is likely a read error. The gene calls are TRBV11-2 and TRBJ2-7; D unclear. Looked up from germline, CDR1 is SGHAT and CDR2 is FQNNGV. This CDR3 region has 14 residues. CDR3 DNA: TGTGCCAGCAGCTCTAACAAGAACTCCTACGAACAGTACCTC. Encoded protein: CASSSNKNSYEQYL.